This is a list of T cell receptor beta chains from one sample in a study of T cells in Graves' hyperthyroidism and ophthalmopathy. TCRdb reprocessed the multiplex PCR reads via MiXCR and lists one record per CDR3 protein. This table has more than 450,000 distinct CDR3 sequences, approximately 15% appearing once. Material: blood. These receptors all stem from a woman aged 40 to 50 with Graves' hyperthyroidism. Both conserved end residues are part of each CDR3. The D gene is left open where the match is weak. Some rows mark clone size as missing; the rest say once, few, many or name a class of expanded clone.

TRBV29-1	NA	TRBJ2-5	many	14	TGCAGCGTTGACGGCGGGGGCTTAAGGGAGACCCAGTACTTC	CSVDGGGLRETQYF
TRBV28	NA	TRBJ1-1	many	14	TGTGCCAGCAGTTTAGGCAGGGGCTACACTGAAGCTTTCTTT	CASSLGRGYTEAFF
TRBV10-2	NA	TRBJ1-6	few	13	TGCGCCAGCAGCGGACAGAAGAATTCACCCCTCCACTTT	CASSGQKNSPLHF
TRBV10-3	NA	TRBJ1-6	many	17	TGTGCCATCAGTGAAGGCAGGGCCATCTCCTATAATTCACCCCTCCACTTT	CAISEGRAISYNSPLHF
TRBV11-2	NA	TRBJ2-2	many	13	TGTGCCAGCAGCAACAGGAACACCGGGGAGCTGTTTTTT	CASSNRNTGELFF
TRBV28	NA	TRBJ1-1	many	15	TGTGCCAGCAGTCCCCCGTCCCGGGCGAACACTGAAGCTTTCTTT	CASSPPSRANTEAFF
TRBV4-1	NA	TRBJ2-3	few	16	TGCGCCAGCAGCCAAGGTACAGGACGGGGCACAGATACGCAGTATTTT	CASSQGTGRGTDTQYF
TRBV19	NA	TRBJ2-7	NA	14	TGTGCCAGTAGTATAGACGGATTCTCCTACGAGCAGTACTTC	CASSIDGFSYEQYF
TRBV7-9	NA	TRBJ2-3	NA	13	TGTGCCAGCGGACCCCATGGCGCAGATACGCAGTATTTT	CASGPHGADTQYF
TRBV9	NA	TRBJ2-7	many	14	TGTGCCAGCACCCGGGGAGGGGACAGCTACGAGCAGTACTTC	CASTRGGDSYEQYF
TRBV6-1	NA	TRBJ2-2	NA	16	TGTGCCAGCAGTAAACTACAAGGGTACGGCACCGGGGAGCTGTTTTTT	CASSKLQGYGTGELFF
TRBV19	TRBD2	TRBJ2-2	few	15	TGTGCCAGCCGAAGCGGGAGCCATAACACCGGGGAGCTGTTTTTT	CASRSGSHNTGELFF
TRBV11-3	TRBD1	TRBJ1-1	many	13	TGTGCCAGCAGCTTAGGGACAGGGCCCGAAGCTTTCTTT	CASSLGTGPEAFF
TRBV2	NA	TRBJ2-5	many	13	TGTGCCAGCAGTTTTAACAGACAAGAGACCCAGTACTTC	CASSFNRQETQYF
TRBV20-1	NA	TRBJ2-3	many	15	TGCAGTGCTAGTGGCTTCTTGGTACGCACAGATACGCAGTATTTT	CSASGFLVRTDTQYF
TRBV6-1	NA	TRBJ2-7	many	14	TGTGCCAGCAGATTTACAGGGGGGGCTGACGAGCAGTACTTC	CASRFTGGADEQYF
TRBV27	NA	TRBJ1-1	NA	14	TGTGCCAGCCGGGGGTTGGGGATGGGCCCTGAAGCTTTCTTT	CASRGLGMGPEAFF
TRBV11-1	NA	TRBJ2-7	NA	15	TGTGCCAGCCGAGGGATGGAGGGCCCCCGAAACGAGCAGTACTTC	CASRGMEGPRNEQYF
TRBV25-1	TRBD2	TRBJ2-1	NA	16	TGTGCCAGCAGTGAGACGACTAGCGGGAGGCCCCCGGGGCAGTTCTTC	CASSETTSGRPPGQFF
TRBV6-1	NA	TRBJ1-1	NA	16	TGTGCCAGCAGTTCTTACAGGGCTGAAGAGAACACTGAAGCTTTCTTT	CASSSYRAEENTEAFF
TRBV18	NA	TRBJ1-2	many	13	TGTGCCAGCTCACCGGACAGTTCCTATGGCTACACCTTC	CASSPDSSYGYTF
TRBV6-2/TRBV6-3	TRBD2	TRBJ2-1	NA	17	TGTGCCAGCACCGGTAATCTTAGGCTAGCGGGGAAAAATGAGCAGTTCTTC	CASTGNLRLAGKNEQFF
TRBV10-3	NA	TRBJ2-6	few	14	TGTGCCATCAGGGACGACTCTGGGGCCAACGTCCTGACTTTC	CAIRDDSGANVLTF
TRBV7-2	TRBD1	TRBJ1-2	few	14	TGTGCCAGCAGCCCCCGACAGGGGGGCTATGGCTACACCTTC	CASSPRQGGYGYTF
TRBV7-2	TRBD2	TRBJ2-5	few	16	TGTGCCAGCAGCTATATCTTAGCGGGACGGGCCGAGACCCAGTACTTC	CASSYILAGRAETQYF
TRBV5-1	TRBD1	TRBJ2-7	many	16	TGCGCCAGCAGCTTGGAAGGGACAGGGGCGACCTACGAGCAGTACTTC	CASSLEGTGATYEQYF
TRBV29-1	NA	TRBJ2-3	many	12	TGCAGCGTTGCCCCCTCCCCAGATACGCAGTATTTT	CSVAPSPDTQYF
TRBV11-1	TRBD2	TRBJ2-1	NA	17	TGTGCCAGCAGCTTAGCCCGAGGTGCTAGCGGGGACAATGAGCAGTTCTTC	CASSLARGASGDNEQFF
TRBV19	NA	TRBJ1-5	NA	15	TGTGCCAGTAGTATGGCGGGGGGCGGCAATCAGCCCCAGCATTTT	CASSMAGGGNQPQHF
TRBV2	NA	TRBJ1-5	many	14	TGTGCCAGCAGCGATGTCCTGGGGAATCAGCCCCAGCATTTT	CASSDVLGNQPQHF
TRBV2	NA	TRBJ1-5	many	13	TGTGCCAGCAAAGGGCCTCCAGGTCAGCCCCAGCATTTT	CASKGPPGQPQHF
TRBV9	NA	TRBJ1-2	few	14	TGTGCCAGCAGCCGACCTGGAGTCAGCTATGGCTACACCTTC	CASSRPGVSYGYTF
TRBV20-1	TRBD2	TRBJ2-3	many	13	TGCAGTGCTAGGCGGGAGGGCACAGATACGCAGTATTTT	CSARREGTDTQYF
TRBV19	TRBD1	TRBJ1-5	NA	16	TGTGCCAGTAGGGAGACCGGGACAGGGGTCAATCAGCCCCAGCATTTT	CASRETGTGVNQPQHF
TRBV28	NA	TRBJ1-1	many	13	TGTGCCAGCAGTTTAGTGACAGACACTGAAGCTTTCTTT	CASSLVTDTEAFF
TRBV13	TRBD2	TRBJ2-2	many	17	TGTGCCAGCAGCTTAGCCACTAGCGGGGCCAACACCGGGGAGCTGTTTTTT	CASSLATSGANTGELFF
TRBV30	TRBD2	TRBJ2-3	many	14	TGTGCCTGGAGTGAGGGACTATCCTCAGATACGCAGTATTTT	CAWSEGLSSDTQYF
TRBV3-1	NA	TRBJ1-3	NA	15	TGTGCCAGCAGCCAAAACAGGGTCTCTGGAAACACCATATATTTT	CASSQNRVSGNTIYF
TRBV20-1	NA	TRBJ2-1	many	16	TGCAGTGCTAGAGCCCCAGGCGGCAGCTCCTACAATGAGCAGTTCTTC	CSARAPGGSSYNEQFF
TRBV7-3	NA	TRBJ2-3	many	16	TGTGCCAGCAGCTTAACTGGAGGGGGCAGAGCAGATACGCAGTATTTT	CASSLTGGGRADTQYF
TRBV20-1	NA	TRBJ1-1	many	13	TGCAGTGCACGGACAGTTTTGAACACTGAAGCTTTCTTT	CSARTVLNTEAFF
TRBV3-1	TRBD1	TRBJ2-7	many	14	TGTGCCAGCAGCCAACGGGGACAGGGTGGCGAGCAGTACTTC	CASSQRGQGGEQYF
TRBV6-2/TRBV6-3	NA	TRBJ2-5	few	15	TGTGCCAGCAGTTATGGCTCGGGGGATCAAGAGACCCAGTACTTC	CASSYGSGDQETQYF
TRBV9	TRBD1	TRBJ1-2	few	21	TGTGCCAGCAGCGTAGTCGAGACAGGGACAAGCGGTCGTAGTTCTAACTATGGCTACACCTTC	CASSVVETGTSGRSSNYGYTF
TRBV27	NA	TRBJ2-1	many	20	TGTGCCAGCAGTTTATCGTTTCCGAGAACCGGGAACTCAATCTACAATGAGCAGTTCTTC	CASSLSFPRTGNSIYNEQFF
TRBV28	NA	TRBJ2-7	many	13	TGTGCCAGCAGTTATGACAGTACCTGCGAGCAGTACTTC	CASSYDSTCEQYF
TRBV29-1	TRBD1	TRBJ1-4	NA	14	TGCAGCGCCGTGACAGGGATCACTAATGAAAAACTGTTTTTT	CSAVTGITNEKLFF
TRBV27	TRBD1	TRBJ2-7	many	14	TGTGCCAGCAGTGGTCAGGGGGAAGGGTACGAGCAGTACTTC	CASSGQGEGYEQYF
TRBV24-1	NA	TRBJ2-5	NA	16	TGTGCCACCAGTGTCGAACACGGGGGATTGCAAGAGACCCAGTACTTC	CATSVEHGGLQETQYF
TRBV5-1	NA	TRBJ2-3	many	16	TGCGCCAGCAGCTCCGTGGATACCCACCTCACAGATACGCAGTATTTT	CASSSVDTHLTDTQYF